Presented here are 18 T cell receptor beta chains from one specimen sequenced in a study of human T cells and chemical hapten exposure. TCRdb called the RACE reads again in MiXCR, with one record for every CDR3 protein. The sample lists over 80,000 distinct CDR3 sequences, 11% occurring once. Specified time point: patch test 3, about 24 weeks after DPC sensitization. Treatment meaning: therapeutic diphenylcyclopropenone sensitization with weekly scalp DPC. The input for sequencing was whole blood, taken in connection with sensitization to the hapten diphenylcyclopropenone (DPC). These TCRs come from a woman between 25 and 40 years old with alopecia areata. Some clones in this sample may be carry-over from other donors' samples.

This clonotype was detected ten times or more. The chain carries TRBV6-5 and TRBJ1-2; D remains unclear. V lost 0 bases and J 4 bases, leaving 9 bases between the germline ends. Germline V CDR1 and CDR2: MNHEY, SVGAGI. This CDR3 region has 14 residues. The CDR3 here is CASSYSTELYGYTF. CDR3 DNA: TGTGCCAGCAGTTACTCGACCGAACTCTATGGCTACACCTTC.

The sample holds a few counts of this clonotype. The CDR3 spells CASNPPANEQFF. The DNA of the CDR3 is TGTGCCAGCAATCCCCCAGCCAATGAGCAGTTCTTC. The rearrangement joins TRBV6-1 to TRBJ2-1, with D uncertain. The CDR3 spans 12 residues. Germline V CDR1 and CDR2: MNHNS, SASEGT. Between the trimmed V and J ends, which lost 7 bases and 6 bases, there was a span of 10 bases.

This clonotype came up many times. The rearrangement links TRBV29-1 to TRBJ2-6, with TRBD1 matching over 7 bases. The CDR3 runs to 15 residues. J gave up 0 bases and V 5 bases, and 4 bases lay outside the gene matches. Germline assignment: CDR1 SQVTM and CDR2 ANQGSEA. The DNA for the CDR3 is TGCAGCGTTCGGACAGGCAGCTCTGGGGCCAACGTCCTGACTTTC. It yields the protein CSVRTGSSGANVLTF.

Ten or more counts support this clonotype. The chain recombines TRBV4-3 with TRBJ2-3; D possibly corresponds to TRBD2 (5 bases). CDR3 size: 15 residues. The germline V and J ends were trimmed by 3 bases and 2 bases, with 12 bases remaining between them. Germline V gene sequence: CDR1 LGHNA, CDR2 YSLEER. CDR3 loop: CASSQETRVTDTQYF. CDR3 sequence (DNA): TGCGCCAGCAGCCAGGAAACTAGAGTCACAGATACGCAGTATTTT.

This clonotype has a count of ten or more. This chain uses TRBV12-3 or TRBV12-4 with TRBJ2-1; D is undetermined. The length of the CDR3 is 12 residues. With 0 bases removed from V and 10 bases from J, the gap between germline ends came to 7 bases. In nucleotides, the CDR3 is TGTGCCAGCAGTTTAGCTGCACTCGAGCAGTTCTTC. Amino acid sequence: CASSLAALEQFF.

There are many counts of this clonotype. The chain links TRBV12-3 or TRBV12-4 to TRBJ1-5; D uncertain. The CDR3 extends over 15 amino acids. V lost 5 bases, J lost 6 bases, and 17 bases lay in between. As DNA, the CDR3 is TGTGCCAGCAGTCCGTTTGAGGGAACGGGTCAGCCCCAGCATTTT. Translated, it gives CASSPFEGTGQPQHF.

In its sample, this clonotype was seen many times. The chain combines TRBV20-1 with TRBJ2-3; TRBD2 matches 9 bases. J was trimmed by 2 bases and V by 6 bases; bases with no gene match: 12. There are 16 residues in the CDR3. CDR1 is DFQATT, CDR2 SNEGSKA, per germline (reference sequence). The CDR3 DNA is TGCAGTGCCCCCGACCCACTAGCGGGCCTCACAGATACGCAGTATTTT. Encoded protein: CSAPDPLAGLTDTQYF.

The gene calls are TRBV4-1 and TRBJ1-1; D is ambiguous. Germline V CDR1 and CDR2: MGHRA, YSYEKL. V was clipped by 1 base and J by 1 base, with 4 bases between them. This CDR3 is 13 amino acids long. CDR3: CASSQAWNTEAFF. The DNA of the CDR3 is TGCGCCAGCAGCCAAGCCTGGAACACTGAAGCTTTCTTT.

This clonotype was observed at least ten times. V and J are TRBV5-4 and TRBJ1-1; 7 bases are shared with TRBD1. With V trimmed by 0 bases and J by 11 bases, 4 bases remained unmatched. The CDR3 runs 12 residues. Germline V gives CDR1 SGHNT, CDR2 YYREEE (reference sequence). In DNA form, the CDR3 reads TGTGCCAGCAGCTTGGAGGGCAGGGGGGCTTTCTTT. Translation gives CASSLEGRGAFF.

This clonotype occurred a few times. This chain uses TRBV7-2 with TRBJ1-5, with D unresolved. Germline V CDR1 and CDR2: SGHTA, FQGNSA. CDR3 length equals 16 residues. The V end lost 0 bases, the J end lost 3 bases, and 12 bases lay between the germline ends. Written as DNA, the CDR3 is TGTGCCAGCAGCTTAGCGCTGGGGAGGGCCAATCAGCCCCAGCATTTT. It is translated as CASSLALGRANQPQHF.

This clonotype occurred many times. The V gene is TRBV12-3 or TRBV12-4, the J gene TRBJ2-1; 9 positions agree with TRBD1. The CDR3 runs to 14 residues. Germline trimming cut 3 bases from V and 7 bases from J; bases unmatched to any gene: 4. Written as DNA, the CDR3 is TGTGCCAGCAGTTTTAGGACAGGGGTTAATGAGCAGTTCTTC. Protein product: CASSFRTGVNEQFF.

This clonotype has at least ten counts. The rearrangement links TRBV5-5 to TRBJ2-7; TRBD1 matches 9 bases. The germline V gene encodes CDR1 SGHKS and CDR2 YYEKEE (reference sequence). There are 15 residues in the CDR3. The trim removed 0 bases at V and 5 bases at J, leaving 6 bases unmatched. The chain's CDR3 is CASSLVRDRVNEQYV. CDR3 coding DNA: TGTGCCAGCAGCTTGGTGAGGGACAGGGTAAACGAGCAGTACGTC.

Only a few counts were recorded for this clonotype. V usage is TRBV7-2 and J usage is TRBJ2-4; 7 bases map to TRBD1. This CDR3 has 14 residues. Trimming cost V 1 base and J 9 bases; bases outside gene matches: 6. Germline assignment: CDR1 SGHTA and CDR2 FQGNSA. The CDR3 region has the DNA TGTGCCAGCAGCTTAGAAGGACAGGATGGCATTCAGTACTTC. Amino acids: CASSLEGQDGIQYF.

This clonotype was observed a handful of times. The chain combines TRBV5-1 with TRBJ1-5, with a possible D match to TRBD1 (5 bases). Trimming cost V 1 base and J 3 bases, with 11 bases left between them. Germline CDR1 SGHRS, CDR2 YFSETQ. CDR3 length: 15 amino acids. CDR3 bases: TGCGCCAGCAGCTTGTGGGGCAGCTTCAATCAGCCCCAGCATTTT. It translates to CASSLWGSFNQPQHF. The whole variable domain, filled in from reference TRBV5-1 and TRBJ1-5, reads KAGVTQTPRYLIKTRGQQVTLSCSPISGHRSVSWYQQTPGQGLQFLFEYFSETQRNKGNFPGRFSGRQFSNSRSEMNVSTLELGDSALYLCASSLWGSFNQPQHFGDGTRLSIL.

The gene calls are TRBV7-2 and TRBJ1-1; tentatively, D is TRBD1 (6 bases). The CDR3 is made up of 15 amino acids. V was pared by 1 base and J by 0 bases, with 9 bases between. Germline values: CDR1 SGHTA, CDR2 FQGNSA. CDR3 DNA: TGTGCCAGCAGCTTAGTCACAGGGCTGAACACTGAAGCTTTCTTT. It codes for CASSLVTGLNTEAFF.

This clonotype was counted ten times or more. The chain couples TRBV10-1 to TRBJ2-1, with D unresolved. With 8 bases removed from V and 9 bases from J, the gap between germline ends came to 11 bases. CDR1 and CDR2 from the germline V gene are WNHNN and SYGVQD (reference sequence). The CDR3 consists of 11 residues. The CDR3 is CASHPVGEQFF. The DNA of the CDR3 is TGCGCCAGCCACCCCGTAGGTGAGCAGTTCTTC.

This chain uses TRBV2 with TRBJ2-3, with D perhaps TRBD2 (5 bases). The germline V and J ends were trimmed by 7 bases and 2 bases, with 13 bases remaining between them. Germline V gene data show CDR1 as SNHLY and CDR2 as FYNNEI. This CDR3 has 14 amino acids. DNA for the CDR3: TGTGCCAGCATCAGGTTAGCGACCACAGATACGCAGTATTTT. Protein sequence: CASIRLATTDTQYF.

This clonotype appeared many times. The rearrangement uses TRBV29-1 and TRBJ2-1; D perhaps matches TRBD2 (6 bases). CDR1 is SQVTM and CDR2 is ANQGSEA in the germline V gene. Trimming left V 3 bases short and J 8 bases short, with 17 bases between. There are 14 residues in the CDR3. The CDR3 sequence: CSVDSAGPTDEQFF. Written as DNA, the CDR3 is TGCAGCGTTGACTCAGCGGGCCCTACGGATGAGCAGTTCTTC.